This T cell receptor beta chain was profiled in a study of blood T cell repertoires in COVID-19. Original handling: Reference gene primer amplification yielded estimated nucleated cell counts. Using immunoSEQ multiplex PCR, the repertoire was profiled, and TCRdb retains in-frame clones only, with some absent. V, J and clone size are those of that table, while D and trimming were read from the DNA. The repertoire holds 220,000 or so clones, 86% seen once, with roughly 1.9% in the top ten. Across under 25 US areas, participants ranged in age from roughly 18 to 95 years. Cohort assignment relied on participant-reported clinical history. Donors in Cohort 3 counted as recovered after two negative PCRs, clearance, or symptom resolution. The CDR3 is made up of 14 amino acids.

The source material was PBMCs or T cells enriched from blood (not recorded which). The chain links TRBV21-1 to TRBJ2-1; the table's D gene call, TRBD2, was not cross checked with the DNA. TRBV21-1 constitutes a pseudogene. The receptor comes from a woman between 45 and 65 years old who had recovered from COVID-19. CDR3 in DNA: TGTGCCAGCAGCATCCACCGGGAGGGGCCTGAGCAGTTCTTC. It encodes CASSIHREGPEQFF.